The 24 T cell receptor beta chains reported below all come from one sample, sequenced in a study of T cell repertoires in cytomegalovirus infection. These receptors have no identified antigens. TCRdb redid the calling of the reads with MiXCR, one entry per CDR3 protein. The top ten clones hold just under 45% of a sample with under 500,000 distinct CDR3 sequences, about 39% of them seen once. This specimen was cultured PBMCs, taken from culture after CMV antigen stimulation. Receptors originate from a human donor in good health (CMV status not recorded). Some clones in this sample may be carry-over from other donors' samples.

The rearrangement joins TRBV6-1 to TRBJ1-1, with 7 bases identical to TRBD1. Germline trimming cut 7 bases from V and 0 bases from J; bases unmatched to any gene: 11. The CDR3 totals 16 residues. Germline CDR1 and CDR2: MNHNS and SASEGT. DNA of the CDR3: TGTGCCAGCACCTCCTACGGGACAGCAATGAACACTGAAGCTTTCTTT. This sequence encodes CASTSYGTAMNTEAFF.

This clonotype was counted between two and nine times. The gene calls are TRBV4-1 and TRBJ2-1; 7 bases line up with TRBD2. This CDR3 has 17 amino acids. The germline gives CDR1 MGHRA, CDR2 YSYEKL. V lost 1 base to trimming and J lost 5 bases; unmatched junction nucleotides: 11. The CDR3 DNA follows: TGCGCCAGCAGCCAAGGACTCGGAGGGACTATCCACAATGAGCAGTTCTTC. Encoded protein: CASSQGLGGTIHNEQFF.

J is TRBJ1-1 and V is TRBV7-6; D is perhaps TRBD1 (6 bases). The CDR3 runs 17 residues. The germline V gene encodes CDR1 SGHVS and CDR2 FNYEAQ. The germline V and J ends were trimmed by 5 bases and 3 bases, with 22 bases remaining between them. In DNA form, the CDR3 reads TGTGCCAGCAGCCCAACCGGGGGCCTTACTCAGGACACTGAAGCTTTCTTT. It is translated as CASSPTGGLTQDTEAFF. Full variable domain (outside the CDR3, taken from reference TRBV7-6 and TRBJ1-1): GAGVSQSPRYKVTKRGQDVALRCDPISGHVSLYWYRQALGQGPEFLTYFNYEAQQDKSGLPNDRFSAERPEGSISTLTIQRTEQRDSAMYRCASSPTGGLTQDTEAFFGQGTRLTVV.

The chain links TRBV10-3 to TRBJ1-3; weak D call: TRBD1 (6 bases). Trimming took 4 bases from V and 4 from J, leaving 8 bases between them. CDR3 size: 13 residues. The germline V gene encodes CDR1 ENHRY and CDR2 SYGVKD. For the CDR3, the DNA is TGTGCCATCAGTGGGGGACAAGGAAACACCATATATTTT. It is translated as CAISGGQGNTIYF.

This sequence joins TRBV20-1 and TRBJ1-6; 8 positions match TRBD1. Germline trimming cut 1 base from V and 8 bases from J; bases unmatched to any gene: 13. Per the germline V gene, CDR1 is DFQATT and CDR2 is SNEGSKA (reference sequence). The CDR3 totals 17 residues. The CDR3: CSARVLGQGGDDSPLHF. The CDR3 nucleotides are TGCAGTGCTAGAGTACTAGGACAGGGTGGCGATGATTCACCCCTCCACTTT.

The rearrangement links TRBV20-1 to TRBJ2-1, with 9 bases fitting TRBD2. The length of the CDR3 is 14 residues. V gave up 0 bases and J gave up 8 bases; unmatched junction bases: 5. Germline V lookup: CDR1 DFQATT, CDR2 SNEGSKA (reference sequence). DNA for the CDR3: TGCAGTGCTAGAGATGGGCTAGCGGGGCATGAGCAGTTCTTC. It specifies CSARDGLAGHEQFF.

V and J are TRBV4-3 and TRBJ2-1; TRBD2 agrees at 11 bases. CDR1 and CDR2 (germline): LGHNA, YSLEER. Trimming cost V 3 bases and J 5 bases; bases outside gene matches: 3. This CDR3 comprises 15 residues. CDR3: CASSQLAGGNNEQFF. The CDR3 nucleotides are TGCGCCAGCAGCCAGCTAGCGGGAGGCAACAATGAGCAGTTCTTC.

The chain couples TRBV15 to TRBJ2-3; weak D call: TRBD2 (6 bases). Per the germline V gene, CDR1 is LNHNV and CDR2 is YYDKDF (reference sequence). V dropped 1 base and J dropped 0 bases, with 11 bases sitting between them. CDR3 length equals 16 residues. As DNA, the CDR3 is TGTGCCACCAGCAGAGGACTGGGAGGAAGCACAGATACGCAGTATTTT. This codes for CATSRGLGGSTDTQYF.

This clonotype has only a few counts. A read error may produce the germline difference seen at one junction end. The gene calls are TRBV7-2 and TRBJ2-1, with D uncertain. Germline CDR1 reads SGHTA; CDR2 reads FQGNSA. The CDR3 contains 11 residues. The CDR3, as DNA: TGTGCCAGCGACCCCCCGAATGGGCAGTTCTTC. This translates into CASDPPNGQFF.

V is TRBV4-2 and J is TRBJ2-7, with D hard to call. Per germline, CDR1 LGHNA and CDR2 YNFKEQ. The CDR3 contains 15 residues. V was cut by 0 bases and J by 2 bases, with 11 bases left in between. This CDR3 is CASSQDRVAPYEQYF. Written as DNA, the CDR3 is TGTGCCAGCAGCCAAGATAGGGTAGCTCCCTACGAGCAGTACTTC.

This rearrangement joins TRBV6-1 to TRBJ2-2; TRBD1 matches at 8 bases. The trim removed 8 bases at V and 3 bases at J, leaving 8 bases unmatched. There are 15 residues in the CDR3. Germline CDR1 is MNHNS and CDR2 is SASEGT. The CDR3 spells CASGRDRHHTGELFF. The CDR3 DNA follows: TGTGCCAGCGGACGGGACAGGCACCACACCGGGGAGCTGTTTTTT.

CDR3 loop: CASRHQGQSSYEQYF. CDR3 in DNA: TGCGCCAGCAGGCATCAGGGGCAGTCCTCCTACGAGCAGTACTTC. The genes are TRBV5-1 and TRBJ2-7, with D perhaps TRBD1 (6 bases). Trimming removed 5 bases at V and 0 bases at J, with 15 bases between. This CDR3 is built from 15 residues. Germline lookup yields CDR1 SGHRS and CDR2 YFSETQ.

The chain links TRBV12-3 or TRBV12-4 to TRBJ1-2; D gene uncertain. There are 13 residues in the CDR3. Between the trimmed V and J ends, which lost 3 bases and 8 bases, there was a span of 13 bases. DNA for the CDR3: TGTGCCAGCAGTTTTTCAGAACTTTCGGGCTACACCTTC. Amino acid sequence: CASSFSELSGYTF.

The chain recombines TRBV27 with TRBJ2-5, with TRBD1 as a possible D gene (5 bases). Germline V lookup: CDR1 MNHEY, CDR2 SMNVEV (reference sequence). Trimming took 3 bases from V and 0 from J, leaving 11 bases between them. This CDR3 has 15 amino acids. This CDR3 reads CASSFQGRYQETQYF. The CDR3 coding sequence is TGTGCCAGCAGTTTTCAGGGCAGGTACCAAGAGACCCAGTACTTC.

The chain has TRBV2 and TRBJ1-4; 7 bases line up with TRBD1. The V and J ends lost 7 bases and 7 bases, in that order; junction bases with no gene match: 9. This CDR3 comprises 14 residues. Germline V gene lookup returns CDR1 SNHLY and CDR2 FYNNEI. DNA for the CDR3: TGTGCCAGCACCATAGACAGGGCCGGTGAAAAACTGTTTTTT. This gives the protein CASTIDRAGEKLFF. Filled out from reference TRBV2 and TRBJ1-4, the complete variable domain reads EPEVTQTPSHQVTQMGQEVILRCVPISNHLYFYWYRQILGQKVEFLVSFYNNEISEKSEIFDDQFSVERPDGSNFTLKIRSTKLEDSAMYFCASTIDRAGEKLFFGSGTQLSVL.

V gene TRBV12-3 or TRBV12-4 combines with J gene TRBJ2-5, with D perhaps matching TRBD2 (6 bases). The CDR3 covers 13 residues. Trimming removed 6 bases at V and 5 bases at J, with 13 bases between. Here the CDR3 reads CASRGRGMETQYF. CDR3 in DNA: TGTGCCAGCAGAGGACGGGGGATGGAGACCCAGTACTTC.

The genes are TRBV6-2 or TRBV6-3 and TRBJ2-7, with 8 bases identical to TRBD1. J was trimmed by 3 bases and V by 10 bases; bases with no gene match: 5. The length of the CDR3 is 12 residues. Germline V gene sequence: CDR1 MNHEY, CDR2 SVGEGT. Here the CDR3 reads CATEDRVYEQYF. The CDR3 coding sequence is TGTGCCACCGAGGACAGGGTCTACGAGCAGTACTTC.

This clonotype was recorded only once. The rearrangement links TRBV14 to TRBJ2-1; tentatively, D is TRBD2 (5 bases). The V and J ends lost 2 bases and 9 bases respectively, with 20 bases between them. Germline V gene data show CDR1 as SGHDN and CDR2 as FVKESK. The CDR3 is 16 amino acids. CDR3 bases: TGTGCCAGCAGCCAACTACTAGGGATCCCGATACCTGAGCAGTTCTTC. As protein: CASSQLLGIPIPEQFF.

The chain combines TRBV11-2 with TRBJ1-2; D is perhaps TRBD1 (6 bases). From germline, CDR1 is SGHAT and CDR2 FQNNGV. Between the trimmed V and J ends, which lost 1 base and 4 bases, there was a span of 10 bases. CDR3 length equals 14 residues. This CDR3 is CASSLGGRFYGYTF. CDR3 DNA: TGTGCCAGCAGCTTAGGGGGGCGCTTCTATGGCTACACCTTC.

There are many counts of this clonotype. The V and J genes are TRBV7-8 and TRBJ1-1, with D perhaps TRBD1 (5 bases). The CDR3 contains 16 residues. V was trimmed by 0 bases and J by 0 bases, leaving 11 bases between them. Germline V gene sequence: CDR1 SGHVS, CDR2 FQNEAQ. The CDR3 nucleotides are TGTGCCAGCAGCTTAGCGCTGGGGGTCGTGAACACTGAAGCTTTCTTT. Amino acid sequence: CASSLALGVVNTEAFF.

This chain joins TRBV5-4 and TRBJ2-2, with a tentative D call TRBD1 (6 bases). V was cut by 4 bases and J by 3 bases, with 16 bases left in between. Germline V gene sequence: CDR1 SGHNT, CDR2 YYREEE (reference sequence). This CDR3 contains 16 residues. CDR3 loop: CASSDPAEGDTGELFF. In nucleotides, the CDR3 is TGTGCCAGCAGCGATCCCGCAGAGGGGGACACCGGGGAGCTGTTTTTT.

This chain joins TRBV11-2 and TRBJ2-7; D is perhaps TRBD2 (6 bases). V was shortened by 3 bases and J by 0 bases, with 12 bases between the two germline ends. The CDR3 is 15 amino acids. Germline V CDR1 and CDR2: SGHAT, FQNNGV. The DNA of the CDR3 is TGTGCCAGCAGCTTCTTCGGCGGGACCTCCTACGAGCAGTACTTC. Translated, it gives CASSFFGGTSYEQYF.

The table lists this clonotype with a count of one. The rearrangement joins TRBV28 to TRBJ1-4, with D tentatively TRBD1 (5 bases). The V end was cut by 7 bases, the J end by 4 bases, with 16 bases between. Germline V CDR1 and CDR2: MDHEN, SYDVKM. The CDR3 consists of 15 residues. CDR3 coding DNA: TGTGCCAGCACATCCTCGGGGCAGGGTAATGAAAAACTGTTTTTT. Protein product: CASTSSGQGNEKLFF.

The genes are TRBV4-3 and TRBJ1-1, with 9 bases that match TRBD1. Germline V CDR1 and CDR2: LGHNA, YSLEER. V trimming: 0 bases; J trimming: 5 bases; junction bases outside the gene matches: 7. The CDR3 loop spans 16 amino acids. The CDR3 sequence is CASSQDPTTGGTEAFF. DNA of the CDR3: TGCGCCAGCAGCCAAGATCCCACGACAGGGGGGACTGAAGCTTTCTTT.